These 8 T cell receptor beta chains share one sample of origin, sequenced in a study of blood T cell repertoires in COVID-19. The table came from immunoSEQ multiplex PCR; TCRdb's copy has only in-frame clones and leaves some out. The data contain 37,000 or so clones, roughly nine tenths of them seen just once; the ten biggest clones take up roughly 6.1%. What was sequenced was peripheral blood. The source of these receptors is a human donor in a cohort sampled during active COVID-19.

This chain links TRBV5-4 with TRBJ2-5; 9 bases map to TRBD2. This CDR3 spans 15 amino acids. J was trimmed by 1 base and V by 4 bases; bases with no gene match: 5. Germline values: CDR1 SGHNT, CDR2 YYREEE (reference sequence). For the CDR3, the DNA is TGTGCCAGCAGCCGGACTAGCGTACGCCAAGAGACCCAGTACTTC. Translated: CASSRTSVRQETQYF.

The CDR3 loop reads CASSLVQGSYEQYF. The CDR3, as DNA: TGCGCCAGCAGCTTGGTCCAGGGCTCCTACGAGCAGTACTTC. J is TRBJ2-7 and V is TRBV5-1, with D maybe TRBD1 (5 bases). The CDR3 consists of 14 residues. Germline V gene data show CDR1 as SGHRS and CDR2 as YFSETQ. The V and J ends lost 0 bases and 0 bases respectively, with 7 bases between them.

This clone was observed a few times. The chain combines TRBV4-3 with TRBJ2-2, with 12 bases aligning to TRBD1. In germline, CDR1 is LGHNA, CDR2 YSLEER. Trimming cost V 0 bases and J 6 bases; bases outside gene matches: 5. The CDR3 is 17 residues long. The CDR3 reads CASSQDHGTGGSGELFF. CDR3 sequence (DNA): TGCGCCAGCAGCCAAGATCACGGGACAGGGGGCTCCGGGGAGCTGTTTTTT.

The chain has TRBV5-8 and TRBJ1-5; D possibly corresponds to TRBD1 (5 bases). V shed 4 bases and J shed 7 bases, with 21 bases lying between them. Germline CDR1 reads SGHTS; CDR2 reads YDEGEE. This CDR3 region has 16 residues. CDR3 residues: CASSRDRGDKQQPQHF. Here the CDR3 DNA reads TGTGCCAGCAGCCGGGACCGGGGGGATAAACAGCAGCCCCAGCATTTT.

The J gene is TRBJ1-5, the V gene TRBV24-1; perhaps TRBD1 as D (6 bases). Trimming removed 9 bases from V and 4 bases from J, with 18 bases in between. CDR1 and CDR2 (germline): KGHDR, SFDVKD. This CDR3 contains 15 residues. For the CDR3, the DNA is TGTGCCACCGGGGGGGCAGGGACGGGTAATCAGCCCCAGCATTTT. This gives the protein CATGGAGTGNQPQHF.

The genes are TRBV27 and TRBJ2-1, with a weak D call TRBD1 (5 bases). The CDR3 loop spans 16 amino acids. The germline V and J ends were trimmed by 2 bases and 5 bases, with 16 bases remaining between them. Germline-derived CDR1 and CDR2 are MNHEY and SMNVEV (reference sequence). CDR3 bases: TGTGCCAGCAGTTTAGGATGGGGCGGATCTCACAATGAGCAGTTCTTC. Its translation is CASSLGWGGSHNEQFF.

The chain employs TRBV19 and TRBJ2-7; perhaps TRBD2 as D (6 bases). Germline assignment: CDR1 LNHDA and CDR2 SQIVND (reference sequence). There are 13 residues in the CDR3. V was trimmed by 6 bases and J by 2 bases, leaving 11 bases between them. The CDR3 nucleotides are TGTGCCAGTAGCGGGGGTTCGACCTACGAGCAGTACTTC. This translates into CASSGGSTYEQYF.

The chain joins TRBV9 to TRBJ2-3; TRBD2 matches at 8 bases. CDR1 and CDR2 from the germline V gene are SGDLS and YYNGEE. The CDR3 consists of 15 residues. Losses at the gene ends were 3 bases for V and 4 bases for J; bases not matched to a gene: 7. Here the CDR3 DNA reads TGTGCCAGCAGCGGAGACCCCGGGAGGGCAGATACGCAGTATTTT. Its protein product is CASSGDPGRADTQYF.